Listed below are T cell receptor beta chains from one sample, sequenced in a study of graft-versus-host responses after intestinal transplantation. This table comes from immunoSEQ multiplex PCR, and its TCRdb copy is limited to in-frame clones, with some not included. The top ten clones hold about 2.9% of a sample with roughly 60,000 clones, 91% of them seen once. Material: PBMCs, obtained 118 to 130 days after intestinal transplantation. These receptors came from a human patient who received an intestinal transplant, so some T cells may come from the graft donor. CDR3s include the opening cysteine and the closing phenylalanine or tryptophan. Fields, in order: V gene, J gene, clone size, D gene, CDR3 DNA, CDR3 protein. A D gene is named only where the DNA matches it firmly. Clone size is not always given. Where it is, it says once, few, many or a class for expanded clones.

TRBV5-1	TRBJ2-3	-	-	TGCGCCAGCAGCTTGGGAGGGGACACAGATACGCAGTATTTT	CASSLGGDTDTQYF
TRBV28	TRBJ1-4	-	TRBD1	TGTGCCAGCAGTTCCGAGGACAGGGCCAATGAAAAACTGTTTTTT	CASSSEDRANEKLFF
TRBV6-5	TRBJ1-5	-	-	TGTGCCAGCAACAGCAATAGCAATCAGCCCCAGCATTTT	CASNSNSNQPQHF
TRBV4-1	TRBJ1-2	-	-	TGCGCCAGCAGCCAAGAGTCCCTTAGCTCCATCTATGGCTACACCTTC	CASSQESLSSIYGYTF
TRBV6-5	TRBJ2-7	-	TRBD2	TGTGCCAGCGCGAATAGCGGGATTTCCTACGAGCAGTACTTC	CASANSGISYEQYF
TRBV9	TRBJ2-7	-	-	TGTGCCAGCAGCGTAGCAGGGTTGAACGAGCAGTACTTC	CASSVAGLNEQYF
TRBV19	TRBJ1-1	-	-	TGTGCCAGTAGTAGACCCGGACCTGAAGCTTTCTTT	CASSRPGPEAFF
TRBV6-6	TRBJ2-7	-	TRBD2	TGTGCCAGCGGCTTAGCGGGAGGGCCGTACGAGCAGTACTTC	CASGLAGGPYEQYF
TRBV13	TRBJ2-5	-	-	TGTGCCAGCAGCTCATACCAATCCGGGATCCAAGAGACCCAGTACTTC	CASSSYQSGIQETQYF
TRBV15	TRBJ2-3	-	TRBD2	TGTGCCACCAGCAGGGGTAGCGGGGGGGCGAGAGATACGCAGTATTTT	CATSRGSGGARDTQYF
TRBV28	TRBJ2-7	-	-	TGTGCCAGCAGTTTAGGGGGGGCTTGGTCCTACGAGCAGTACTTC	CASSLGGAWSYEQYF
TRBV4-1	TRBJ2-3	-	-	TGCGCCAGCAGCCAAGTACGCATCACAGATACGCAGTATTTT	CASSQVRITDTQYF
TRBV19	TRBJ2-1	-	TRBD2	TGTGCCAGTGGTATACTAGCGGGAGGTACCTACAATGAGCAGTTCTTC	CASGILAGGTYNEQFF
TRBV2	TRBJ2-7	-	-	TGTGCCAGCAGTGCTCCCAGCGAGCAGTACTTC	CASSAPSEQYF
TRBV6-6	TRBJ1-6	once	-	TGTGCCAGCAGTGCTACAGGGATTTCACCCCTCCACTTT	CASSATGISPLHF
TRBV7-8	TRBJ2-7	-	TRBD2	TGTGCCAGCAGCTTAAGAGCGGGAGGGGTCCACGAGCAGTACTTC	CASSLRAGGVHEQYF
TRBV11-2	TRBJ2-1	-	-	TGTGCCAGCAGCTTCAAGTCGGCAGATATCTACAATGAGCAGTTCTTC	CASSFKSADIYNEQFF
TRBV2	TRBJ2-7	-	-	TGTGCCAGCAGGGACCTAGTGTCGGGCCCCTACGAGCAGTACTTC	CASRDLVSGPYEQYF
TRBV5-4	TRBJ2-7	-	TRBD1	TGTGCCAGCAGCTTGGACGTGGGACAGGGCTCCTACGAGCAGTACTTC	CASSLDVGQGSYEQYF
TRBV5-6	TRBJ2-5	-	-	TGTGCCAGCAGCTTGCAGGTTGGAGGAGAGACCCAGTACTTC	CASSLQVGGETQYF
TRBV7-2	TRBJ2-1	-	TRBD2	TGTGCCAGCAGCTTAGGCGGGGGGGCCAGCAATGAGCAGTTCTTC	CASSLGGGASNEQFF
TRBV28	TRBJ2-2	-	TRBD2	TGTGCCAGCAGCCGAGTAGAGCTGGGAGGGCTAAATCCTGCCGGGGAGCTGTTTTTT	CASSRVELGGLNPAGELFF
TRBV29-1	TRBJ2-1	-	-	TGCAGTGTAAAAGCGGGGCAGTTCTTC	CSVKAGQFF
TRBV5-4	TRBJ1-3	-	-	TGTGCCAGCAGCTTGGCCGGGAACTCTGGAAACACCATATATTTT	CASSLAGNSGNTIYF
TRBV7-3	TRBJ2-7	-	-	TGTGCCAGCAGCTTACACAGCTCCTACGAGCAGTACTTC	CASSLHSSYEQYF
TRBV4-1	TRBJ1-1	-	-	TGCGCCAGCAGCCAAGAAGCAGCCATGGGCACTGAAGCTTTCTTT	CASSQEAAMGTEAFF
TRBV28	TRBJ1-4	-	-	TGTGCCAGCAGATCTCGGGACCGACGGGGTGAAAAACTGTTTTTT	CASRSRDRRGEKLFF
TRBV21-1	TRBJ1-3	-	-	TGTGCCAGCAGCAAACCGTCGAGGCATCTCTCTGGAAACACCATATATTTT	CASSKPSRHLSGNTIYF
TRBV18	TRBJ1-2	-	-	TGTGCCAGCTCACCAAAGGGGGTGGACTATGGCTACACCTTC	CASSPKGVDYGYTF
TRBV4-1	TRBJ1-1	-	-	TGCGCCAGCAGCCCCGTCGAGACCTTGAACACTGAAGCTTTCTTT	CASSPVETLNTEAFF
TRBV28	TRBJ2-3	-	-	TGTGCCAGCAGTTTTGCAGATACGCAGTATTTT	CASSFADTQYF
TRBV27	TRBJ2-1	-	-	TGTGCCAGCAGGATTCTTGGGAGCAATGAGCAGTTCTTC	CASRILGSNEQFF
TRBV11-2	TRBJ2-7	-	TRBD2	TGTGCCAGCGGGGGACGTGAGTGGCTAGCGGGCCCTTCCTACGAGCAGTACTTC	CASGGREWLAGPSYEQYF
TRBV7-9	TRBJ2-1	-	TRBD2	TGTGCCAGCAGCTCGGGACTAGCGGGAGTCGTGAGGGCGAATGAGCAGTTCTTC	CASSSGLAGVVRANEQFF
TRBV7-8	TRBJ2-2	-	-	TGTGCCAGCAGCTTAGCCCCGGGGAGGAATACCGGGGAGCTGTTTTTT	CASSLAPGRNTGELFF
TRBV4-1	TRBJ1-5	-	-	TGCGCCAGCAGCCATTCTAGAGAGCATCAGCCCCAGCATTTT	CASSHSREHQPQHF
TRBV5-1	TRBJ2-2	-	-	TGCGCCAGCAGCTTGAGAACGGGCACCGGGGAGCTGTTTTTT	CASSLRTGTGELFF
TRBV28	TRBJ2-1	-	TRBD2	TGTGCCAGCAGTTTACTTGGGAGCGGGCGGGGGGGTGAGCAGTTCTTC	CASSLLGSGRGGEQFF
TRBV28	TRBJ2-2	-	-	TGTGCCAGCAGTCTGTGGACCAAAGCTACCGGGGAGCTGTTTTTT	CASSLWTKATGELFF
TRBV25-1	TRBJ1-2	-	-	TGTGCCAGCATAGGCCACTTCAGCTATGGCTACACCTTC	CASIGHFSYGYTF
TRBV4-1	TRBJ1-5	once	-	TGCGCCAGCAGCCAAGTATCAAATCAGCCCCAGCATTTT	CASSQVSNQPQHF
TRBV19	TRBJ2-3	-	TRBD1	TGTGCTACGGGACAGGGAGGCGCAGATACGCAGTATTTT	CATGQGGADTQYF
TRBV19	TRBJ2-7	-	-	TGTGCCAGTAGTATTCAAGGACAGCGAGGGGGAAACATTCGCTACGAGCAGTACTTC	CASSIQGQRGGNIRYEQYF
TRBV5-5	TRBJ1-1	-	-	TGTGCCAGCAGCTTGGAGCCGACCGTGAACACTGAAGCTTTCTTT	CASSLEPTVNTEAFF
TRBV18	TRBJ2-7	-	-	TGTGCCAGCTCACTAGCGGGACAGGCCTACGAGCAGTACTTC	CASSLAGQAYEQYF
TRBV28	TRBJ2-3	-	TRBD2	TGTGCCAGCAGTCTCCTCGGGGGGTTGGCAGATACGCAGTATTTT	CASSLLGGLADTQYF
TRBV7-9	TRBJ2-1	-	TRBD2	TGTGCCAGCAGCGGCGGGCCTAGCGGATCCTCCTACAATGAGCAGTTCTTC	CASSGGPSGSSYNEQFF
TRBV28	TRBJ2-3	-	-	TGTGCCAGCAGTTTATCTGGGGCTGGAGATACGCAGTATTTT	CASSLSGAGDTQYF
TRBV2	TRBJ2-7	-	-	TGTGCCAGCAGTAGGACAGCCTCCTACGAGCAGTACTTC	CASSRTASYEQYF
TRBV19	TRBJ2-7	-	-	TGTGCCAGCAAGAATGGGGCTAGCCCCTACGAGCAGTACTTC	CASKNGASPYEQYF